This TCR beta chain was profiled in a study of T cell repertoires in cytomegalovirus infection. Study-wide background: Public TCR beta signatures marked donors with CMV infection and the matching HLA. Study-level results: The ex vivo response was dominated by HLA-C-restricted CMV-specific TCR beta clonotypes. Public TCR beta family frequency separated CMV-and-HLA carriers, including in an independent cohort.

This clonotype came up a few times. No antigen is known for it. TCRdb analysed the reads with MiXCR anew, one entry per CDR3 protein. The sample includes 500,000 to 600,000 distinct CDR3 sequences, about 15% of them seen just once. Sequenced material: CD8+ T cells from PBMCs. The sequence came from a human donor in good health (CMV status not recorded). Some clones in this sample may be carry-over from other donors' samples.

This chain's CDR3 is CASGSRGRVTEAFF. CDR3 DNA: TGTGCCAGCGGATCCAGGGGGCGAGTCACTGAAGCTTTCTTT. The chain has TRBV6-6 and TRBJ1-1; 8 bases are shared with TRBD1. J was trimmed by 4 bases and V by 8 bases; bases with no gene match: 9. Germline CDR1 is MNHNY and CDR2 is SVGAGI (reference sequence). The CDR3 covers 14 residues.